This section outlines one TCR beta chain sequence together with its context. These data are taken from a study of blood T cell repertoires in COVID-19. TCRdb's copy holds only in-frame clones and misses some; the assay was immunoSEQ multiplex PCR. The sample holds 250,000 or so clones, approximately 90% seen once. Trimming removed 2 bases at V and 4 bases at J, with 14 bases between. CDR1 and CDR2 from the germline V gene are SGDLS and YYNGEE. The CDR3 sequence is 15 residues long. The specimen was PBMCs or T cells enriched from blood (not recorded which). This TCR derives from a woman aged 25 to 39 with acute COVID-19. The V call is TRBV9, the J call TRBJ2-3; the D gene is possibly TRBD2 (6 bases). This CDR3 reads CASSVRSGYADTQYF. For the CDR3, the DNA is TGTGCCAGCAGCGTCCGGAGCGGGTATGCAGATACGCAGTATTTT.